The text below deals with one T cell receptor (beta chain). CDR3 length equals 14 residues. Germline V gene data show CDR1 as SGHTA and CDR2 as FQGNSA. The V segment lost 4 bases and the J segment 5 bases; nucleotides outside the gene matches: 5. The source of the sample is a study of T-cell reconstitution after alpha-beta-depleted transplantation in children. The library targeted TCRbeta and was prepared with unique molecular identifiers. Using its own MiXCR run on the PCR reads, TCRdb lists one record per CDR3 protein. The sample lists approximately 640,000 distinct CDR3 sequences; 15% to 20% were seen once.

Sequenced material: PBMCs from the stem cell graft donor, taken from the stem cell graft. The source of this sequence is a human donor who donated a stem cell graft to a child with acute myeloid leukemia. The chain uses TRBV7-2 and TRBJ2-1; TRBD2 matches at 7 bases. The CDR3 DNA sequence: TGTGCCAGCAGCTGGACTAGGGAAAACAATGAGCAGTTCTTC. It yields the protein CASSWTRENNEQFF.